This T cell receptor (beta chain) was obtained from a study of blood T cell repertoires in COVID-19. Study at large: The study drew acute and convalescent COVID-19 samples from the United States, Italy and Spain.

As handled by the study authors: Amplification from reference gene primers served as the basis for estimated nucleated cell counts. Repertoires were generated with immunoSEQ multiplex PCR, while TCRdb's copy carries only in-frame clones and drops some. The V and J calls and clone size are taken from that table; D and trimming were inferred from the DNA. Here the sample spans around 270,000 clones, around nine tenths being singletons. The V and J ends lost 5 bases and 6 bases respectively, with 20 bases between them. Germline values: CDR1 SGHNT, CDR2 YENEEA. The CDR3 spans 15 residues. Residents of about two dozen US areas, aged about 18 to 95 years, made up the participants. Participant reports of clinical history set cohort assignment.

The gene calls are TRBV11-3 and TRBJ2-7, with D tentatively TRBD1 (7 bases). This sequence was found in a middle-aged woman who had been exposed to COVID-19. The material sequenced was PBMCs or T cells enriched from blood (not recorded which). The CDR3 spells CASSESGGGLGEQYF. The CDR3 nucleotides read TGTGCCAGCAGCGAGTCAGGGGGAGGCCTAGGCGAGCAGTACTTC.